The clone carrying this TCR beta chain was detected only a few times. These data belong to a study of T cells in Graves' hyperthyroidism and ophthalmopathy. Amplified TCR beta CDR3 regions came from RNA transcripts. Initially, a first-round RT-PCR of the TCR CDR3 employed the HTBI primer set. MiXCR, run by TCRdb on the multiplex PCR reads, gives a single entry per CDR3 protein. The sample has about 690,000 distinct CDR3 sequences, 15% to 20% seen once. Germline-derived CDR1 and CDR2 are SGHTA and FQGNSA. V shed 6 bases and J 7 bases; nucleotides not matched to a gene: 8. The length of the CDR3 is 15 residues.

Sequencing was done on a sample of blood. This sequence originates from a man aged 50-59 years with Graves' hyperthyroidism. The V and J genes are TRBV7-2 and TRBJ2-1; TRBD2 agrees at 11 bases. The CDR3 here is CASRKGLAERNEQFF. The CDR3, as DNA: TGTGCCAGCAGGAAGGGACTAGCGGAGAGAAATGAGCAGTTCTTC.